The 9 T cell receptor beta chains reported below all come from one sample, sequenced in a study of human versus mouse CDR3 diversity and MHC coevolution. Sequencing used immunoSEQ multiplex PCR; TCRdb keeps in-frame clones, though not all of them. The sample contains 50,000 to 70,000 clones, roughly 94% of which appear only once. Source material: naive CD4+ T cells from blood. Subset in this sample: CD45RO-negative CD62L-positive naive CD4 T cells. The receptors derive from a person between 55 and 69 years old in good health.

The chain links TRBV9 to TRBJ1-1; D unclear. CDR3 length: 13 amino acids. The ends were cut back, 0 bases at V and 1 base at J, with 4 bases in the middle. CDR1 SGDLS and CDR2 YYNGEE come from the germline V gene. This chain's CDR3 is CASSVGANTEAFF. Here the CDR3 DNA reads TGTGCCAGCAGCGTAGGGGCGAACACTGAAGCTTTCTTT.

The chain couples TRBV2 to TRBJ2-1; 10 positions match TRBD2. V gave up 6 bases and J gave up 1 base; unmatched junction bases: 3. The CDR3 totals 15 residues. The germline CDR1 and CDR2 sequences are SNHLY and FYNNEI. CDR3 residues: CASSPTSGSYNEQFF. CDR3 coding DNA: TGTGCCAGCAGCCCGACTAGCGGGTCCTACAATGAGCAGTTCTTC.

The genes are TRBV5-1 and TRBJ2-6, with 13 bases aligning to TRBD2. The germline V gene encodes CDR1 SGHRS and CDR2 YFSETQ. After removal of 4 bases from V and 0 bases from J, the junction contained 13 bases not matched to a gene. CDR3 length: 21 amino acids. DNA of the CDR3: TGCGCCAGCAGCATGGGACTAGCGGGGCGGGCCGGGGACTCTGGGGCCAACGTCCTGACTTTC. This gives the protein CASSMGLAGRAGDSGANVLTF.

CDR3: CASSLASGRTDTQYF. CDR3 coding DNA: TGTGCCAGCAGCTTGGCCAGCGGGAGGACAGATACGCAGTATTTT. V usage is TRBV5-4 and J usage is TRBJ2-3; 9 bases map to TRBD2. The CDR3 length is 15 residues. Germline V CDR1 and CDR2: SGHNT, YYREEE (reference sequence). V lost 0 bases, J lost 3 bases, and 2 bases stayed unmatched.

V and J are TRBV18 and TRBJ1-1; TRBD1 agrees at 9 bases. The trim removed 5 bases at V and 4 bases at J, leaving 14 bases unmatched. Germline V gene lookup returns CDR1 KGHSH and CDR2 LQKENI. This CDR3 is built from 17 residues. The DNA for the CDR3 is TGTGCCAGCTCATCCGGGACAGGGTGGGGGGACAGCACTGAAGCTTTCTTT. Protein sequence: CASSSGTGWGDSTEAFF.

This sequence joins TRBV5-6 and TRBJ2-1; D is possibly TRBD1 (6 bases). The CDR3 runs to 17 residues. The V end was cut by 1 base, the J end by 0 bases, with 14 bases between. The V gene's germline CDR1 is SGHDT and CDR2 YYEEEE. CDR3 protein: CASSLKQGTSSYNEQFF. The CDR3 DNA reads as TGTGCCAGCAGCTTGAAGCAGGGGACGAGCTCCTACAATGAGCAGTTCTTC.

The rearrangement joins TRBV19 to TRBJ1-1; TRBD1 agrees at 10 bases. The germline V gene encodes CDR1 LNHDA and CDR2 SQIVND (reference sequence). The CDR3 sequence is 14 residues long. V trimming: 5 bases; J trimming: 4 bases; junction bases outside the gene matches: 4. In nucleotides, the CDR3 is TGTGCCAGTAGTCCGCGACAGGGGGCCACTGAAGCTTTCTTT. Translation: CASSPRQGATEAFF.

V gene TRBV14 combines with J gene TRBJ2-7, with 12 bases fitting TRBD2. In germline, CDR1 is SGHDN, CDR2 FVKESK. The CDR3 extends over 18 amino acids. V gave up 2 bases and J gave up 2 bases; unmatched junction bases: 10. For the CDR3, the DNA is TGTGCCAGCAGCCAATTGTTCGCTAGCGGGAGGGCCCCCTACGAGCAGTACTTC. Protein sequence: CASSQLFASGRAPYEQYF.

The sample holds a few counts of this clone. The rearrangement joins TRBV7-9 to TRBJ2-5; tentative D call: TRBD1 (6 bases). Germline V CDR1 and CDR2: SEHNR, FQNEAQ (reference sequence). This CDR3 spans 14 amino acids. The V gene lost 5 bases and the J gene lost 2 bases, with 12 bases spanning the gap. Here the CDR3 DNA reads TGTGCCAGCAGCATTAGGACAGATCAAGAGACCCAGTACTTC. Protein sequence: CASSIRTDQETQYF.